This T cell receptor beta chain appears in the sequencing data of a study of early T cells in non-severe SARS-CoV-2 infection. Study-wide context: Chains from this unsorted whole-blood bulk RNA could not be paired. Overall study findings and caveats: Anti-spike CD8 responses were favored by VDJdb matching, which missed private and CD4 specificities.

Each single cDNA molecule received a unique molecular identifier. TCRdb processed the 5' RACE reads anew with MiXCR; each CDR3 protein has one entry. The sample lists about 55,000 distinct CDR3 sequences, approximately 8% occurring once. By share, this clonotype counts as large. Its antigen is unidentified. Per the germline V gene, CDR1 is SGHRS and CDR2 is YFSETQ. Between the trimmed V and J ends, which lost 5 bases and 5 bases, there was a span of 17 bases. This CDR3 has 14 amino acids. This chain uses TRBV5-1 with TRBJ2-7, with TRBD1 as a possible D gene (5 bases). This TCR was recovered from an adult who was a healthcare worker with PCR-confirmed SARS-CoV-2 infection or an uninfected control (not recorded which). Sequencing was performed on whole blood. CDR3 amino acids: CASRRIGDVHEQYF. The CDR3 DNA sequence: TGCGCCAGCAGGAGGATAGGGGATGTGCACGAGCAGTACTTC.